Listed below are T cell receptor beta chains from one sample, sequenced in a study of blood T cell repertoires in COVID-19. Using immunoSEQ multiplex PCR, the repertoire was profiled, and TCRdb retains in-frame clones only, with some absent. The sample lists over 150,000 clones; approximately 84% were seen once. The sequencing input was PBMCs or T cells enriched from blood (not recorded which). Every receptor here comes from a man aged 40-49 years who had recovered from COVID-19. Each CDR3 is given with its conserved first and last residue. Each record gives: clone size, D gene, J gene, V gene, CDR3 protein, CDR3 DNA. The D gene is left open where the match is weak. Some rows have no size entry. The others give once, few or many, or a class for an expanded clone.

size: -; D: -; J: TRBJ1-2; V: TRBV6-5; CDR3: CASSSYGGIGYGYTF; DNA: TGTGCCAGCAGTTCCTACGGGGGAATAGGGTATGGCTACACCTTC
size: -; D: -; J: TRBJ1-5; V: TRBV6-1; CDR3: CASSERYTGYQPQHF; DNA: TGTGCCAGCAGTGAAAGGTATACGGGATACCAGCCCCAGCATTTT
size: -; D: TRBD1; J: TRBJ1-2; V: TRBV25-1; CDR3: CASRGQGGYGYTF; DNA: TGTGCCAGCAGGGGACAGGGAGGCTATGGCTACACCTTC
size: -; D: -; J: TRBJ2-5; V: TRBV28; CDR3: CASSFRYSETQYF; DNA: TGTGCCAGCAGTTTTAGATACTCAGAGACCCAGTACTTC
size: -; D: TRBD1; J: TRBJ1-1; V: TRBV25-1; CDR3: CASSPPGQGFRAFF; DNA: TGTGCCAGCAGTCCCCCGGGACAGGGATTCCGGGCTTTCTTT
size: -; D: -; J: TRBJ1-1; V: TRBV28; CDR3: CATRLLTEAFF; DNA: TGTGCCACCCGTTTACTTACTGAAGCTTTCTTT
size: -; D: -; J: TRBJ1-5; V: TRBV5-6; CDR3: CASSNGVSNQPQHF; DNA: TGTGCCAGCAGCAACGGGGTAAGCAATCAGCCCCAGCATTTT
size: -; D: TRBD1; J: TRBJ1-6; V: TRBV2; CDR3: CASSVTGGNSPLHF; DNA: TGTGCCAGCAGTGTGACAGGGGGTAATTCACCCCTCCACTTT
size: -; D: -; J: TRBJ1-6; V: TRBV7-2; CDR3: CASSLAGGPQSPLHF; DNA: TGTGCCAGCAGCTTAGCTGGGGGCCCTCAATCACCCCTCCACTTT
size: -; D: -; J: TRBJ2-2; V: TRBV15; CDR3: CATSRDLKTGELFF; DNA: TGTGCCACCAGCAGGGACTTGAAGACCGGGGAGCTGTTTTTT
size: -; D: TRBD2; J: TRBJ2-5; V: TRBV11-2; CDR3: CASSLDGREAGSWETQYF; DNA: TGTGCCAGCAGCTTAGATGGTCGTGAAGCGGGGAGCTGGGAGACCCAGTACTTC
size: many; D: TRBD1; J: TRBJ2-7; V: TRBV5-1; CDR3: CASRSGTGPYEQYF; DNA: TGCGCCAGCAGATCCGGGACAGGGCCCTACGAGCAGTACTTC
size: -; D: -; J: TRBJ1-5; V: TRBV5-6; CDR3: CASSFGRFNQPQHF; DNA: TGTGCCAGCAGCTTCGGCAGGTTCAATCAGCCCCAGCATTTT
size: -; D: -; J: TRBJ2-7; V: TRBV4-1; CDR3: CASSQVSGNYEQYF; DNA: TGCGCCAGCAGCCAAGTGTCAGGGAATTACGAGCAGTACTTC
size: -; D: -; J: TRBJ2-7; V: TRBV2; CDR3: CASTLSYEQYF; DNA: TGTGCCAGCACACTTAGTTACGAGCAGTACTTC
size: -; D: TRBD1; J: TRBJ1-4; V: TRBV2; CDR3: CASSRRRGQGREKLFF; DNA: TGTGCCAGCAGCCGACGCCGCGGACAGGGACGTGAAAAACTGTTTTTT
size: -; D: TRBD2; J: TRBJ2-1; V: TRBV29-1; CDR3: CSVEDLVRGGDNEQFF; DNA: TGCAGCGTTGAAGATCTTGTTCGGGGAGGGGACAATGAGCAGTTCTTC
size: -; D: TRBD1; J: TRBJ2-3; V: TRBV4-1; CDR3: CASSQAGTATDTQYF; DNA: TGCGCCAGCAGCCAAGCCGGGACAGCCACAGATACGCAGTATTTT
size: once; D: -; J: TRBJ2-2; V: TRBV5-1; CDR3: CASSIGSLREELFF; DNA: TGCGCCAGCAGCATAGGGTCCTTGAGGGAGGAGCTGTTTTTT
size: few; D: TRBD2; J: TRBJ2-2; V: TRBV5-1; CDR3: CASIDGSGGAGELFF; DNA: TGCGCCAGCATCGACGGGAGCGGGGGGGCCGGGGAGCTGTTTTTT
size: -; D: TRBD2; J: TRBJ2-7; V: TRBV4-3; CDR3: CASSQDTGGRGAYEQYF; DNA: TGCGCCAGCAGCCAAGATACGGGAGGGCGGGGGGCCTACGAGCAGTACTTC
size: -; D: -; J: TRBJ1-2; V: TRBV11-2; CDR3: CASSPIRQGWGYGYTF; DNA: TGTGCCAGCAGCCCAATCCGGCAGGGGTGGGGATATGGCTACACCTTC
size: -; D: TRBD1; J: TRBJ2-6; V: TRBV27; CDR3: CASSFRGQGAAGANVLTF; DNA: TGTGCCAGCAGTTTCAGGGGACAGGGGGCTGCCGGGGCCAACGTCCTGACTTTC
size: -; D: TRBD1; J: TRBJ1-1; V: TRBV19; CDR3: CASSGDRGNTEAFF; DNA: TGTGCCAGTAGTGGGGACAGGGGTAACACTGAAGCTTTCTTT
size: few; D: TRBD1; J: TRBJ1-3; V: TRBV14; CDR3: CASSPDRGRPIYF; DNA: TGTGCCAGCAGCCCCGACAGGGGACGCCCCATATATTTT
size: -; D: TRBD2; J: TRBJ2-1; V: TRBV6-1; CDR3: CASSEAMGRLAGGPRGNEQFF; DNA: TGTGCCAGCAGTGAAGCCATGGGGCGCCTAGCGGGGGGGCCCAGGGGCAATGAGCAGTTCTTC
size: once; D: -; J: TRBJ2-7; V: TRBV13; CDR3: CASSLAGTYEQYF; DNA: TGTGCCAGCAGCTTAGCAGGTACCTACGAGCAGTACTTC
size: -; D: TRBD1; J: TRBJ2-6; V: TRBV5-1; CDR3: CASRPTGLPSGANVLTF; DNA: TGCGCCAGCAGACCGACAGGGCTGCCCTCTGGGGCCAACGTCCTGACTTTC
size: -; D: TRBD1; J: TRBJ1-6; V: TRBV30; CDR3: CAWSTGDRVNSPLHF; DNA: TGTGCCTGGAGTACTGGGGACAGGGTTAATTCACCCCTCCACTTT
size: -; D: -; J: TRBJ1-2; V: TRBV3-1/TRBV3-2; CDR3: CASSQSYTGSHGYTF; DNA: TGTGCCAGCAGCCAATCCTATACAGGGAGCCATGGCTACACCTTC